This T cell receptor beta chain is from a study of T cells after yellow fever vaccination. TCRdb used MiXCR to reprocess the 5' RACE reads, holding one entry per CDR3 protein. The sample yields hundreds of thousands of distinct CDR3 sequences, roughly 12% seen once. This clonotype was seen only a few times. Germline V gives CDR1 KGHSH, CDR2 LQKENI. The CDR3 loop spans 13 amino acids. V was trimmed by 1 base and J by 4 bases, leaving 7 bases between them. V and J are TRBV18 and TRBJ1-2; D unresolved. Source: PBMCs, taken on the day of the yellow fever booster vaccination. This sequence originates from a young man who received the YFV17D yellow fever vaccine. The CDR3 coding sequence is TGTGCCAGCTCACCACAACGGATCTATGGCTACACCTTC. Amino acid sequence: CASSPQRIYGYTF.